Listed below are T cell receptor beta chains from one sample, sequenced in a study of T cell responses to AZD1222 COVID-19 vaccine. Measured with immunoSEQ multiplex PCR; TCRdb has only the in-frame clones, and not every one. The sample yields tens of thousands of clones, roughly 90% seen once. Sequencing was performed on peripheral blood, taken 28 days after the second AZD1222 dose. Source of these receptors: an adult who received the AZD1222 COVID-19 vaccine. Both conserved end residues are part of each CDR3. D genes are given only for firm matches. Clone size is shown for a subset of rows, as once, few, many or a class of expanded clone.

>-|TRBV2|TRBJ1-2|-
CASSERRLVNYTF
TGTGCCAGCAGTGAAAGGCGGCTTGTTAACTACACCTTC
>once|TRBV5-5|TRBJ2-7|-
CASSLGGPYEQYF
TGTGCCAGCAGCTTAGGCGGGCCCTACGAGCAGTACTTC
>-|TRBV19|TRBJ2-7|-
CASSPPRGSAYEQYF
TGTGCCAGTAGTCCCCCCAGAGGGAGCGCCTACGAGCAGTACTTC
>-|TRBV19|TRBJ2-7|TRBD2
CASRSGGSGYEQYF
TGTGCCAGTAGGAGCGGGGGATCCGGCTACGAGCAGTACTTC
>-|TRBV27|TRBJ2-5|-
CASSLDKGSYETQYF
TGTGCCAGCAGTTTAGATAAGGGTAGCTACGAGACCCAGTACTTC
>-|TRBV28|TRBJ1-4|-
CASLRGGIANEKLFF
TGTGCCAGCCTCCGAGGAGGGATAGCTAATGAAAAACTGTTTTTT
>-|TRBV5-1|TRBJ2-7|-
CASSLAQGPYEQYF
TGCGCCAGCAGCTTGGCCCAGGGTCCCTACGAGCAGTACTTC
>-|TRBV4-1|TRBJ1-6|-
CASSHGERVRNSPLHF
TGCGCCAGCAGCCACGGAGAGCGGGTCCGGAATTCACCCCTCCACTTT
>-|TRBV15|TRBJ1-3|-
CATSRDWQGIGTIYF
TGTGCCACCAGCAGAGATTGGCAGGGTATCGGCACCATATATTTT
>-|TRBV2|TRBJ1-2|TRBD1
CASNLQGAGYGYTF
TGTGCCAGCAACCTACAGGGGGCCGGCTATGGCTACACCTTC
>-|TRBV5-6|TRBJ2-7|-
CASSFGSSYEQYF
TGTGCCAGCAGCTTTGGGAGCTCCTACGAGCAGTACTTC
>-|TRBV7-2|TRBJ1-3|-
CASSSSISRGAATIYF
TGTGCCAGCAGCTCCAGTATTTCGAGAGGAGCGGCCACCATATATTTT
>-|TRBV27|TRBJ1-1|-
CASRGRAANTEAFF
TGTGCCAGCAGGGGCAGAGCTGCGAACACTGAAGCTTTCTTT
>-|TRBV12-3/TRBV12-4|TRBJ2-7|-
CASSFGGYEQYF
TGTGCCAGCAGTTTCGGGGGTTACGAGCAGTACTTC
>few|TRBV18|TRBJ2-2|-
CASSAGRNTGELFF
TGTGCCAGCTCCGCCGGACGGAACACCGGGGAGCTGTTTTTT